The entry below gives a single T cell receptor (beta chain) sequence along with its context. Its antigen remains unknown. These data originate in a study of cytomegalovirus exposure and HLA in healthy donors. The study's findings and limits: Later, TCR association rates were found to vary by HLA locus, highest for DRB1 and lowest for HLA-C. The classifier reportedly diagnosed cytomegalovirus status with high sensitivity and specificity.

CDR1 and CDR2 (germline): MNHEY, SMNVEV (reference sequence). The CDR3 runs to 15 residues. V was trimmed by 2 bases and J by 9 bases, leaving 18 bases between them. This PCR relied on a set of 60 Vbeta primers and 13 Jbeta primers. Only in-frame clones appear in the TCRdb table, and some are missing; sequencing was by immunoSEQ multiplex PCR. The table records approximately 160,000 clones, around 68% of them present only once. What was sequenced was PBMCs. The chain has TRBV27 and TRBJ2-3, with D perhaps TRBD1 (6 bases). The clonotype comes from a woman in her thirties or forties in good health and CMV-seropositive. CDR3 bases: TGTGCCAGCAGTTTAGGTTCTACCCCAGGGGAAACGCAGTATTTT. It translates to CASSLGSTPGETQYF.